The 26 T cell receptor beta chains below were found in one sample sequenced in a study of T cell responses to AZD1222 COVID-19 vaccine. Libraries were prepared by immunoSEQ multiplex PCR; TCRdb keeps only in-frame clonotypes and omits some of them. The sample has roughly 180,000 clones; around 94% are singletons. Sequencing used peripheral blood, obtained 28 days after the second AZD1222 dose. These receptor sequences come from an adult who received the AZD1222 COVID-19 vaccine.

This clone was seen only once. This CDR3 is also generated by other DNA sequences in the sample. The chain combines TRBV9 with TRBJ1-2, with D maybe TRBD1 (6 bases). The CDR3 is 13 amino acids. Trimming cost V 2 bases and J 5 bases, with 10 bases left between them. Germline CDR1 and CDR2: SGDLS and YYNGEE. In DNA, the CDR3 is TGTGCCAGCAGCGTCGGGGGGGCGTATGGCTACACCTTC. Protein product: CASSVGGAYGYTF. Full variable domain (outside the CDR3, taken from reference TRBV9 and TRBJ1-2): DSGVTQTPKHLITATGQRVTLRCSPRSGDLSVYWYQQSLDQGLQFLIQYYNGEERAKGNILERFSAQQFPDLHSELNLSSLELGDSALYFCASSVGGAYGYTFGSGTRLTVV.

The V gene is TRBV27, the J gene TRBJ1-4; the D gene is possibly TRBD1 (6 bases). V lost 5 bases and J 4 bases, leaving 14 bases between the germline ends. The germline V gene has CDR1 MNHEY and CDR2 SMNVEV (reference sequence). The CDR3 sequence is 15 residues long. The CDR3 loop reads CASSPWTEHNEKLFF. Written as DNA, the CDR3 is TGTGCCAGCAGTCCCTGGACAGAGCATAATGAAAAACTGTTTTTT.

The chain links TRBV11-2 to TRBJ1-1, with D unclear. CDR3 length: 14 amino acids. CDR1 and CDR2 (germline): SGHAT, FQNNGV. Deletions cut 10 bases from V and 1 base from J, with 16 bases between. The CDR3 here is CATNPVLKNTEAFF. The CDR3, as DNA: TGTGCCACCAACCCTGTGCTGAAGAACACTGAAGCTTTCTTT.

This sequence joins TRBV7-2 and TRBJ2-2; D gene unclear. Trimming stripped 5 bases from V and 1 base from J, with 17 bases between. Germline CDR1 SGHTA, CDR2 FQGNSA. The CDR3 consists of 17 residues. In DNA, the CDR3 is TGTGCCAGCAGCCACACCTTGGGCACCCTGAACACCGGGGAGCTGTTTTTT. Protein: CASSHTLGTLNTGELFF.

The chain carries TRBV28 and TRBJ2-7; D is undetermined. The CDR3 runs to 13 residues. The germline gives CDR1 MDHEN, CDR2 SYDVKM. Trimming took off 6 bases at V and 3 bases at J, with 12 bases between the two ends. The CDR3 region has the DNA TGTGCCAGCAGCGGTTCAGGAGACTACGAGCAGTACTTC. Amino acids: CASSGSGDYEQYF.

J is TRBJ1-5 and V is TRBV23-1; D may be TRBD1 (6 bases). TRBV23-1 is an ORF for which the function is uncertain. This CDR3 spans 14 amino acids. V lost 6 bases and J 6 bases, leaving 15 bases between the germline ends. The CDR3 spells CASSGGPTFQPQHF. CDR3 nucleotides: TGCGCCAGCAGCGGGGGGCCGACCTTTCAGCCCCAGCATTTT.

This clone came up once. This rearrangement joins TRBV7-6 to TRBJ2-5; D not resolved. In germline, CDR1 is SGHVS, CDR2 FNYEAQ. The CDR3 runs 12 residues. The V and J ends lost 3 bases and 2 bases respectively, with 4 bases between them. The CDR3 loop is CASSFGQETQYF. CDR3 sequence (DNA): TGTGCCAGCAGCTTTGGACAAGAGACCCAGTACTTC.

The CDR3 sequence is CATKKEGLTNEKLFF. The CDR3 DNA is TGTGCCACCAAGAAGGAGGGCCTAACTAATGAAAAACTGTTTTTT. J is TRBJ1-4 and V is TRBV2; D gene uncertain. CDR1 and CDR2 (germline): SNHLY, FYNNEI. The CDR3 consists of 15 residues. V was shortened by 10 bases and J by 1 base, with 16 bases between the two germline ends.

This chain links TRBV6-4 with TRBJ2-3; D unresolved. This CDR3 is built from 14 residues. CDR1 is MRHNA and CDR2 is SNTAGT in the germline V gene. Trimming shortened V by 3 bases and J by 2 bases, and 9 bases separated the two germline ends. Here the CDR3 reads CASSEFGDTDTQYF. CDR3 in DNA: TGTGCCAGCAGTGAATTTGGGGACACAGATACGCAGTATTTT.

The J gene is TRBJ2-7, the V gene TRBV19, with no clear D. The length of the CDR3 is 11 residues. In germline, CDR1 is LNHDA, CDR2 SQIVND (reference sequence). The V gene lost 6 bases and the J gene lost 5 bases, with 8 bases spanning the gap. The CDR3 DNA is TGTGCCAGTAGCCTAGGCCACGAGCAGTACTTC. Translation: CASSLGHEQYF.

This chain links TRBV18 with TRBJ2-7; no firm D call. The CDR3 consists of 14 residues. Germline loops: CDR1 KGHSH, CDR2 LQKENI. Between the trimmed V and J ends, which lost 2 bases and 3 bases, there was a span of 11 bases. The chain's CDR3 is CASSPSAANYEQYF. The CDR3 DNA follows: TGTGCCAGCTCACCATCGGCGGCAAACTACGAGCAGTACTTC.

The J gene is TRBJ1-5, the V gene TRBV19; TRBD1 matches at 8 bases. V dropped 8 bases and J dropped 0; count of bases not matched to a gene: 12. This CDR3 region has 17 residues. Germline V gene data show CDR1 as LNHDA and CDR2 as SQIVND (reference sequence). The DNA of the CDR3 is TGTGCCAGTCCCGGGCAGGGGGCTCTCTATAGCAATCAGCCCCAGCATTTT. It is translated as CASPGQGALYSNQPQHF.

V and J are TRBV6-5 and TRBJ1-4; tentatively, D is TRBD1 (5 bases). Trimming took off 6 bases at V and 1 base at J, with 9 bases between the two ends. CDR1 MNHEY and CDR2 SVGAGI come from the germline V gene. CDR3 length: 14 amino acids. CDR3 nucleotides: TGTGCCAGCAGACCAGGGATAACTAATGAAAAACTGTTTTTT. Its translation: CASRPGITNEKLFF.

V gene TRBV7-9 combines with J gene TRBJ1-5, with D perhaps TRBD1 (5 bases). This CDR3 comprises 14 residues. V lost 3 bases and J lost 4, with 10 bases in between. In germline, CDR1 is SEHNR, CDR2 FQNEAQ (reference sequence). The CDR3 reads CASSLGGVNQPQHF. The DNA of the CDR3 is TGTGCCAGCAGCTTGGGGGGAGTGAATCAGCCCCAGCATTTT.

V and J are TRBV6-1 and TRBJ1-4, with D possibly matching TRBD1 (5 bases). Per germline, CDR1 MNHNS and CDR2 SASEGT. The CDR3 has 16 residues. V lost 3 bases to trimming and J lost 8 bases, with 19 bases between them. The CDR3 coding sequence is TGTGCCAGCAGTGAGGGGAGGGGAGGATTTCGAGAAAAACTGTTTTTT. It yields the protein CASSEGRGGFREKLFF.

The chain is built from TRBV6-5 and TRBJ1-2; D is uncertain. CDR3 length: 14 residues. Germline V gene lookup returns CDR1 MNHEY and CDR2 SVGAGI. Trimming took off 8 bases at V and 0 bases at J, with 13 bases between the two ends. In DNA, the CDR3 is TGTGCCAGCTCCTGGAGGACTACTAACTATGGCTACACCTTC. Protein: CASSWRTTNYGYTF.

Comment on this clone: Other DNA sequences in the sample encode the same CDR3. This rearrangement joins TRBV28 to TRBJ2-7; D is perhaps TRBD1 (6 bases). The germline V gene has CDR1 MDHEN and CDR2 SYDVKM. Between the trimmed V and J ends, which lost 9 bases and 3 bases, there was a span of 12 bases. The CDR3 contains 12 residues. CDR3: CASRRDNYEQYF. For the CDR3, the DNA is TGTGCCAGTCGACGGGACAACTACGAGCAGTACTTC.

The chain is built from TRBV27 and TRBJ1-1; perhaps TRBD1 as D (6 bases). The CDR3 has 15 amino acids. Germline CDR1 MNHEY, CDR2 SMNVEV (reference sequence). V gave up 1 base and J gave up 2 bases, with 11 bases separating them. The CDR3 reads CASSLYGGSNTEAFF. CDR3 nucleotide sequence: TGTGCCAGCAGTTTATATGGGGGCTCTAACACTGAAGCTTTCTTT.

This sequence joins TRBV14 and TRBJ2-5; the D gene is possibly TRBD2 (5 bases). CDR1 is SGHDN, CDR2 FVKESK, per germline. This CDR3 is built from 15 residues. Trimming left V 4 bases short and J 2 bases short, with 14 bases between. Here the CDR3 DNA reads TGTGCCAGCAGCCTGGGAGTTGGCCAACAAGAGACCCAGTACTTC. This encodes CASSLGVGQQETQYF.

The chain combines TRBV7-9 with TRBJ2-3, with 10 nucleotides matching TRBD2. V was clipped by 4 bases and J by 6 bases; unmatched bases: 16. The germline CDR1 and CDR2 sequences are SEHNR and FQNEAQ (reference sequence). This CDR3 has 18 residues. The DNA of the CDR3 is TGTGCCAGCAGCTCAAGAACGAGCGGGAGGGGAGTCGGGGATACGCAGTATTTT. The encoded protein is CASSSRTSGRGVGDTQYF.

In this sample, this clone turned up once. This sequence joins TRBV10-3 and TRBJ2-7; tentative D call: TRBD1 (5 bases). This CDR3 contains 13 residues. V was cut by 4 bases and J by 3 bases, with 10 bases left in between. In germline, CDR1 is ENHRY, CDR2 SYGVKD. The CDR3 DNA is TGTGCCATCAGTGCTGGCAGGGTCTACGAGCAGTACTTC. Residues: CAISAGRVYEQYF.

The V and J genes are TRBV6-4 and TRBJ2-1, with TRBD2 identical over 7 bases. Germline V gene sequence: CDR1 MRHNA, CDR2 SNTAGT. The CDR3 loop spans 16 amino acids. With V trimmed by 5 bases and J by 6 bases, 13 bases remained unmatched. CDR3 in amino acids: CASSNLAEVESNEQFF. Written as DNA, the CDR3 is TGTGCCAGCAGTAACCTAGCGGAGGTGGAATCCAATGAGCAGTTCTTC.

The V gene is TRBV7-3, the J gene TRBJ2-1, with a tentative D call TRBD2 (5 bases). Germline V gene data show CDR1 as SGHTA and CDR2 as FQGTGA. This CDR3 is built from 15 residues. V lost 5 bases and J 8 bases, leaving 19 bases between the germline ends. This CDR3 is CASSPKAGWIYEQFF. In nucleotides, the CDR3 is TGTGCCAGCAGCCCAAAGGCGGGTTGGATATATGAGCAGTTCTTC.

The sample holds one count of this clone. The chain recombines TRBV9 with TRBJ1-1; TRBD1 matches at 9 bases. The CDR3 is 15 amino acids. V gave up 2 bases and J gave up 2 bases; unmatched junction bases: 4. CDR1 and CDR2 from the germline V gene are SGDLS and YYNGEE. The CDR3 spells CASSVRTGDNTEAFF. CDR3 nucleotide sequence: TGTGCCAGCAGCGTGAGGACAGGGGACAACACTGAAGCTTTCTTT.

This clone appeared a single time. The CDR3 loop is CASSLAGHIGNTIYF. The CDR3 DNA reads as TGTGCCAGCAGCTTAGCGGGGCACATTGGAAACACCATATATTTT. V gene TRBV7-2 combines with J gene TRBJ1-3; D is possibly TRBD1 (5 bases). Trimming stripped 0 bases from V and 3 bases from J, with 9 bases between. This CDR3 region has 15 residues. Germline V gives CDR1 SGHTA, CDR2 FQGNSA. Full variable domain (outside the CDR3, taken from reference TRBV7-2 and TRBJ1-3): GAGVSQSPSNKVTEKGKDVELRCDPISGHTALYWYRQSLGQGLEFLIYFQGNSAPDKSGLPSDRFSAERTGGSVSTLTIQRTQQEDSAVYLCASSLAGHIGNTIYFGEGSWLTVV.

The chain combines TRBV7-2 with TRBJ1-2; the match to TRBD1 covers 7 bases. From germline, CDR1 is SGHTA and CDR2 FQGNSA. J lost 3 bases, V lost 0 bases, and 4 bases had no gene match. The CDR3 extends over 15 amino acids. The CDR3 DNA reads TGTGCCAGCAGCTTAGCCGCTACAGGGGACTATGGCTACACCTTC. Translation: CASSLAATGDYGYTF.